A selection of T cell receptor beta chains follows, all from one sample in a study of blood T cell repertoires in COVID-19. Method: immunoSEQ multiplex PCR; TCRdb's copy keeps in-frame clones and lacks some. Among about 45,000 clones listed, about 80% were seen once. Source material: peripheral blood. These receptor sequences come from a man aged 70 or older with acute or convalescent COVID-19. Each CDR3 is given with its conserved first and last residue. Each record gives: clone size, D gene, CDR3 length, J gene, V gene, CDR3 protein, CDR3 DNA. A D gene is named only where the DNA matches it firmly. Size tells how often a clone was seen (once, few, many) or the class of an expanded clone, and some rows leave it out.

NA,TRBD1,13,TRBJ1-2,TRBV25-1,CASSGGTAYGYTF,TGTGCCAGCAGTGGCGGGACAGCCTATGGCTACACCTTC
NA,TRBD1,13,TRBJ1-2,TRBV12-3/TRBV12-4,CASSFDRGYGYTF,TGTGCCAGCAGTTTTGACAGGGGTTATGGCTACACCTTC
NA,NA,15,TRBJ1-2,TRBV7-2,CASSLGELLGLGYTF,TGTGCCAGCAGCTTAGGGGAGCTCTTAGGCCTTGGCTACACCTTC
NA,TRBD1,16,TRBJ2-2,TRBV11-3,CASSLDGGQESGELFF,TGTGCCAGCAGCTTAGATGGAGGACAGGAGTCCGGGGAGCTGTTTTTT
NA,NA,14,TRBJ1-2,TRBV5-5,CASSQQGASYGYTF,TGTGCCAGCAGCCAACAGGGAGCGAGCTATGGCTACACCTTC
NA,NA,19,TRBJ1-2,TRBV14,CASSLPLGGRISSNYGYTF,TGTGCCAGCAGCCTCCCCCTTGGCGGAAGAATAAGTTCTAACTATGGCTACACCTTC
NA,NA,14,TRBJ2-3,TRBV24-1,CATSRPSAADTQYF,TGTGCCACCAGTCGGCCTAGCGCAGCAGATACGCAGTATTTT
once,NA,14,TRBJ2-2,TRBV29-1,CSVSPHTNTGELFF,TGCAGCGTTTCGCCCCACACGAACACCGGGGAGCTGTTTTTT
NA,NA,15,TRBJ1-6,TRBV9,CASSVRAGDNSPLHF,TGTGCCAGCAGCGTTAGGGCAGGGGATAATTCACCCCTCCACTTT
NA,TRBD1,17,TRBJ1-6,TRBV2,CASSGGLQGASNSPLHF,TGTGCCAGCAGTGGGGGCCTCCAGGGGGCAAGTAATTCACCCCTCCACTTT
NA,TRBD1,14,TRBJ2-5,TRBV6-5,CATNEQGPRETQYF,TGTGCCACCAACGAACAGGGGCCACGGGAGACCCAGTACTTC
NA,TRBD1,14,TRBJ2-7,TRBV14,CASSSGGGSYEQYF,TGTGCCAGCAGCTCAGGGGGCGGTTCCTACGAGCAGTACTTC
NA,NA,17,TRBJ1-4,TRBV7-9,CASSPGRRGDGDEKLFF,TGTGCCAGCAGCCCCGGTAGGAGGGGAGACGGTGATGAAAAACTGTTTTTT
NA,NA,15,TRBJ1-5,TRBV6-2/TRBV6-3,CASSYGRYSNQPQHF,TGTGCCAGCAGTTACGGCAGGTATAGCAATCAGCCCCAGCATTTT
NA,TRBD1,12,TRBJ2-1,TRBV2,CASSRQGLEQFF,TGTGCCAGCAGTCGACAGGGTCTTGAGCAGTTCTTC
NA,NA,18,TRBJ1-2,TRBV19,CASHTLGVSSATNYGYTF,TGTGCCAGCCACACTCTCGGAGTGTCTTCTGCCACTAACTATGGCTACACCTTC
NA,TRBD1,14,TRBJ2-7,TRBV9,CASSVGTGAYEQYF,TGTGCCAGCAGCGTTGGAACAGGGGCCTACGAGCAGTACTTC
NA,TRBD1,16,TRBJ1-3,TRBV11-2,CASSRTDRGAGNTIYF,TGTGCCAGCAGCCGTACCGACAGGGGCGCTGGAAACACCATATATTTT
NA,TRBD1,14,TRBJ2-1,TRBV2,CASSYRDRGNEQFF,TGTGCCAGCAGTTACCGGGACAGGGGCAATGAGCAGTTCTTC
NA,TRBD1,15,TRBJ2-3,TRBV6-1,CASSEATGGADTQYF,TGTGCCAGCAGTGAAGCGACAGGGGGCGCAGATACGCAGTATTTT
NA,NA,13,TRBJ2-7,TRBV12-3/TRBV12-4,CASSLTRVGEQYF,TGTGCCAGCAGTTTAACGCGGGTTGGGGAGCAGTACTTC
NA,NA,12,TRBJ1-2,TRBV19,CASSGQRVGYTF,TGTGCCAGTAGCGGACAGAGGGTTGGCTACACCTTC
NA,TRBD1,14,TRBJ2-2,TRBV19,CATTTGGNTGELFF,TGTGCCACTACGACAGGGGGAAACACCGGGGAGCTGTTTTTT
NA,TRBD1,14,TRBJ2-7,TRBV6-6,CASRPTGASYEQYF,TGTGCCAGCAGGCCGACAGGGGCTTCCTACGAGCAGTACTTC
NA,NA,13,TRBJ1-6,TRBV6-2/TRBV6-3,CASSYPAGGTLHF,TGTGCCAGCAGTTATCCCGCCGGGGGAACCCTCCACTTT
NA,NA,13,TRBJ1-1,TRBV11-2,CASSLAVDTEAFF,TGTGCCAGCAGCTTAGCGGTAGACACTGAAGCTTTCTTT
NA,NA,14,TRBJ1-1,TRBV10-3,CAISGPGGITEAFF,TGTGCCATCAGCGGACCCGGGGGGATCACTGAAGCTTTCTTT
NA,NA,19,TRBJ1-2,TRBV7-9,CASSLEARLRGALFYGYTF,TGTGCCAGCAGCTTAGAGGCTAGGCTCAGGGGCGCCCTTTTCTATGGCTACACCTTC
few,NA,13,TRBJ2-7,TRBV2,CASSEDRGWEQYF,TGTGCCAGCAGTGAAGATAGGGGGTGGGAGCAGTACTTC
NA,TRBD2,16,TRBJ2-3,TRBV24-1,CATSDPVAGDTDTQYF,TGTGCCACCAGTGACCCCGTGGCGGGAGACACAGATACGCAGTATTTT
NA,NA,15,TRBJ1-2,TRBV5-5,CASSLGGYSGYGYTF,TGTGCCAGCAGCTTGGGAGGGTACTCGGGCTATGGCTACACCTTC
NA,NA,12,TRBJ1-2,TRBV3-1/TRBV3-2,CASRDLLLGYTF,TGTGCCAGCCGCGATCTCCTTTTAGGCTACACCTTC
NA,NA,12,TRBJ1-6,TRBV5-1,CASSFPNSPLHF,TGCGCCAGCAGCTTCCCGAATTCACCCCTCCACTTT
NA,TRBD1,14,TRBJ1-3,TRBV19,CASSQGASGNTIYF,TGTGCCAGTAGTCAGGGGGCCTCTGGAAACACCATATATTTT
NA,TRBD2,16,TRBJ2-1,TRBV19,CASSFTSGGLNNEQFF,TGTGCCAGTAGTTTTACTAGCGGGGGGTTAAACAATGAGCAGTTCTTC
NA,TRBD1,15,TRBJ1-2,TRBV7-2,CASSLTPGTGNGYTF,TGTGCCAGCAGCCTTACTCCCGGGACAGGGAATGGCTACACCTTC
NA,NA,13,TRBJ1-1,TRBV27,CASRIEGETEAFF,TGTGCCAGCAGGATTGAGGGGGAAACTGAAGCTTTCTTT
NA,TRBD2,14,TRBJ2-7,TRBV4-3,CASSQEWGAGEQYF,TGCGCCAGCAGCCAAGAATGGGGAGCGGGGGAGCAGTACTTC
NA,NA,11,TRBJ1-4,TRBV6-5,CASRRGQKLFF,TGTGCCAGCAGGCGGGGGCAAAAACTGTTTTTT
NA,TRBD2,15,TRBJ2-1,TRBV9,CASSGREGSYNEQFF,TGTGCCAGCAGCGGGCGGGAGGGCTCCTACAATGAGCAGTTCTTC
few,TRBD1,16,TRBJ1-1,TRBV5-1,CASSLETFQTGTEAFF,TGCGCCAGCAGCTTGGAGACTTTCCAGACAGGGACTGAAGCTTTCTTT
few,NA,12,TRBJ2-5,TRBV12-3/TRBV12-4,CASSRKGETQYF,TGTGCCAGCAGCCGAAAGGGGGAGACCCAGTACTTC
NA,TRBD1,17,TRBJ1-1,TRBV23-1,CASSRPGQAVGDTEAFF,TGCGCCAGCAGTCGTCCGGGACAGGCGGTTGGGGACACTGAAGCTTTCTTT
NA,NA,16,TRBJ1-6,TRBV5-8,CASSRRGSSYNSPLHF,TGTGCCAGCAGCCGTCGGGGGAGCTCCTATAATTCACCCCTCCACTTT
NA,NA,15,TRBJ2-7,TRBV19,CASSIGGIRVYEQYF,TGTGCCAGTAGTATCGGCGGAATTCGAGTTTACGAGCAGTACTTC
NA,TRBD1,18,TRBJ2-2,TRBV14,CASSPLTGQGTNTGELFF,TGTGCCAGCAGCCCTCTGACTGGACAGGGGACGAACACCGGGGAGCTGTTTTTT
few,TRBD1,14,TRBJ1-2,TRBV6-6,CASSYIRGREGYTF,TGTGCCAGCAGTTATATCAGGGGGCGGGAAGGCTACACCTTC
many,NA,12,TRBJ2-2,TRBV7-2,CASELLVGELFF,TGTGCCAGCGAGCTCCTTGTAGGGGAGCTGTTTTTT
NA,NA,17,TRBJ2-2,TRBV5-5,CASSLVDPGADTGELFF,TGTGCCAGCAGCTTGGTGGACCCTGGGGCGGACACCGGGGAGCTGTTTTTT
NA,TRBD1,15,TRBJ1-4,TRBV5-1,CASSVQGATNEKLFF,TGCGCCAGCAGCGTACAGGGGGCAACTAATGAAAAACTGTTTTTT
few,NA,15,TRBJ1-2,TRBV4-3,CASSQRTAYSYGYTF,TGCGCCAGCAGCCAGAGGACAGCCTATAGCTATGGCTACACCTTC
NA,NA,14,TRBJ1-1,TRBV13,CASSSQVLVTEAFF,TGTGCCAGCAGCTCTCAGGTCCTCGTGACTGAAGCTTTCTTT
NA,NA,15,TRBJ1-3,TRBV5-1,CASSLARSSGNTIYF,TGCGCCAGCAGCTTGGCGCGGAGCTCTGGAAACACCATATATTTT